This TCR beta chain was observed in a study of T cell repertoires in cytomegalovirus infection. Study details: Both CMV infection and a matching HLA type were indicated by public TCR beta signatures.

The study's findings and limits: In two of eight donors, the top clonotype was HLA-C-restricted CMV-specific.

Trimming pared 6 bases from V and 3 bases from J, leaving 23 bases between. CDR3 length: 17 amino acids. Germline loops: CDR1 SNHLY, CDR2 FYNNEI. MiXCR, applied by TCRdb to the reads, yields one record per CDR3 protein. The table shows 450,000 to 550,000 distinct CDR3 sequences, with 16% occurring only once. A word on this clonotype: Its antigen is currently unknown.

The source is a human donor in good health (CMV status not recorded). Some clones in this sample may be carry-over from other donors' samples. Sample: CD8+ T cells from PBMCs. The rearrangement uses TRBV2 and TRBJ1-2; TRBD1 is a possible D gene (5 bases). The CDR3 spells CASRRSVGTLPDYGYTF. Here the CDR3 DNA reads TGTGCCAGCAGACGATCTGTAGGGACCCTTCCTGACTATGGCTACACCTTC.